One and the same sample provided the 14 T cell receptor beta chains below, sequenced in a study of OX40 agonist ivuxolimab in advanced cancers. Clones were sequenced by immunoSEQ multiplex PCR, and TCRdb holds only the in-frame ones, with some missing. The sample consists of more than 80,000 clones, under 95% of them appearing once. The starting material was CD4+ or CD8+ T cells sorted from blood, obtained in a trial of the OX40 agonist ivuxolimab. The receptor set was obtained from an adult with an advanced solid tumor such as melanoma, head and neck, liver or kidney cancer.

J is TRBJ2-3 and V is TRBV30; 10 bases fit TRBD2. Per germline, CDR1 GTSNPN and CDR2 SVGIG (reference sequence). V shed 2 bases, J shed 1 base, and the junction held 6 bases outside the gene matches. The CDR3 extends over 16 amino acids. In nucleotides, the CDR3 is TGTGCCTGGAGTCGCCTAGCGGGAGCGGGCACAGATACGCAGTATTTT. This codes for CAWSRLAGAGTDTQYF.

This clone showed up just a few times. V usage is TRBV28 and J usage is TRBJ1-2, with D maybe TRBD1 (5 bases). Deletions cut 5 bases from V and 2 bases from J, with 18 bases between. The CDR3 runs to 16 residues. The germline gives CDR1 MDHEN, CDR2 SYDVKM. CDR3: CASSPAQQVPNYGYTF. CDR3 DNA sequence: TGTGCCAGCAGTCCTGCCCAACAGGTCCCCAACTATGGCTACACCTTC.

CDR3 loop: CASNLGLASTDTQYF. The CDR3 DNA is TGTGCCAGTAACCTGGGACTAGCGAGCACAGATACGCAGTATTTT. The chain employs TRBV19 and TRBJ2-3; the match to TRBD2 covers 10 bases. The CDR3 sequence is 15 residues long. The junction had 4 bases not matched to a gene; V was cut back by 7 bases and J by 0 bases. The V gene's germline CDR1 is LNHDA and CDR2 SQIVND (reference sequence).

The chain combines TRBV15 with TRBJ2-7; perhaps TRBD2 as D (6 bases). The CDR3 length is 14 residues. From germline, CDR1 is LNHNV and CDR2 YYDKDF (reference sequence). Trimming cost V 0 bases and J 2 bases, with 8 bases left between them. This CDR3 reads CATSRDSGTYEQYF. DNA of the CDR3: TGTGCCACCAGCAGAGATAGCGGTACCTACGAGCAGTACTTC.

The chain uses TRBV10-1 and TRBJ2-7; D remains ambiguous. The germline gives CDR1 WNHNN, CDR2 SYGVQD (reference sequence). Trimming took off 3 bases at V and 5 bases at J, with 14 bases between the two ends. The CDR3 spans 14 residues. In DNA, the CDR3 is TGCGCCAGCAGTGATGTGGCTTCCAGAGACGAGCAGTACTTC. Amino acids: CASSDVASRDEQYF.

V and J are TRBV5-1 and TRBJ2-3; 8 bases match TRBD2. The CDR3 runs to 15 residues. The germline V gene encodes CDR1 SGHRS and CDR2 YFSETQ. V was pared by 4 bases and J by 0 bases, with 4 bases of the junction left unmatched. The CDR3 region has the DNA TGCGCCAGCAGCGGATCTAGCGGGAGCACAGATACGCAGTATTTT. Its protein product is CASSGSSGSTDTQYF.

This chain links TRBV2 with TRBJ2-3; D tentatively reads TRBD1 or TRBD2 (5 bases each). V lost 6 bases and J 7 bases, leaving 20 bases between the germline ends. CDR1 and CDR2 (germline): SNHLY, FYNNEI. The CDR3 covers 15 residues. This chain's CDR3 is CASSGAAVFPNTQYF. The DNA of the CDR3 is TGTGCCAGCAGCGGGGCGGCGGTTTTCCCGAATACGCAGTATTTT.

V usage is TRBV30 and J usage is TRBJ1-2; 8 nucleotides align to TRBD1. The V segment lost 1 base and the J segment 6 bases; nucleotides outside the gene matches: 4. This CDR3 is 13 amino acids long. Germline-derived CDR1 and CDR2 are GTSNPN and SVGIG (reference sequence). CDR3 sequence: CAWSATGVHGYTF. DNA of the CDR3: TGTGCCTGGAGTGCGACAGGGGTCCATGGCTACACCTTC.

The chain recombines TRBV13 with TRBJ2-7, with no clear D. Germline V gene sequence: CDR1 PRHDT, CDR2 FYEKMQ (reference sequence). Trimming shortened V by 0 bases and J by 4 bases, and 4 bases separated the two germline ends. This CDR3 contains 12 residues. The CDR3 is CASSLGEYEQYF. DNA of the CDR3: TGTGCCAGCAGCTTAGGGGAGTACGAGCAGTACTTC.

The chain has TRBV28 and TRBJ1-2; possibly TRBD1 for D (5 bases). V lost 4 bases, J lost 4 bases, and 13 bases lay in between. This CDR3 has 14 residues. The germline V gene has CDR1 MDHEN and CDR2 SYDVKM. CDR3 sequence reads: CASSSHSGPYGYTF. The CDR3 DNA is TGTGCCAGCAGTTCTCACTCAGGGCCCTATGGCTACACCTTC.

The chain joins TRBV27 to TRBJ1-3; D is possibly TRBD1 (5 bases). This CDR3 comprises 16 residues. Per the germline V gene, CDR1 is MNHEY and CDR2 is SMNVEV (reference sequence). Trimming took 6 bases from V and 2 from J, leaving 17 bases between them. The CDR3 DNA sequence: TGTGCCAGCAGGCCCCAAATGCGGGGACCTGGAAACACCATATATTTT. Its protein product is CASRPQMRGPGNTIYF.

The rearrangement joins TRBV6-5 to TRBJ2-7; D is unclear. Trimming removed 6 bases from V and 2 bases from J, with 14 bases in between. Germline V lookup: CDR1 MNHEY, CDR2 SVGAGI. The length of the CDR3 is 14 residues. CDR3 coding DNA: TGTGCCAGCAGGCCTGGCGACAAACCCTACGAGCAGTACTTC. Residues: CASRPGDKPYEQYF.

The rearrangement uses TRBV5-6 and TRBJ2-5; no clear D. Looked up from germline, CDR1 is SGHDT and CDR2 is YYEEEE. With 1 base removed from V and 1 base from J, the gap between germline ends came to 14 bases. There are 16 residues in the CDR3. DNA for the CDR3: TGTGCCAGCAGCTTGAGGGCTACAAGATTCCAAGAGACCCAGTACTTC. Residues: CASSLRATRFQETQYF.

In DNA, the CDR3 is TGCAGCGGCTGGGGTCTAGCGGGAGGAGGTTCCGAGCAGTACTTC. It is translated as CSGWGLAGGGSEQYF. J is TRBJ2-7 and V is TRBV29-1; TRBD2 aligns across 11 bases. From germline, CDR1 is SQVTM and CDR2 ANQGSEA. CDR3 length: 15 residues. Trimming cost V 7 bases and J 6 bases; bases outside gene matches: 14.